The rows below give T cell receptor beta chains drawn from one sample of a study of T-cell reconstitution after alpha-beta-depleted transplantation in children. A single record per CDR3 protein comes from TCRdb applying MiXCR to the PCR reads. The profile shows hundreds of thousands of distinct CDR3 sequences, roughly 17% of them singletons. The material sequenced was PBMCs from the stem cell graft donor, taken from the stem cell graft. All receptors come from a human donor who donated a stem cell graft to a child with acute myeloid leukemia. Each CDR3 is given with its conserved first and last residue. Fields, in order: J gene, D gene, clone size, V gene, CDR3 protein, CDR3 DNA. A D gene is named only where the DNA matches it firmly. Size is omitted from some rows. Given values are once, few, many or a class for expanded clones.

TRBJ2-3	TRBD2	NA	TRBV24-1	CATSEPAGWKDTQYF	TGTGCCACCAGTGAGCCAGCGGGGTGGAAAGATACGCAGTATTTT
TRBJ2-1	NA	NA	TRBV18	CASSPFTGPDDEQFF	TGTGCCAGCTCACCATTTACAGGTCCAGACGATGAGCAGTTCTTC
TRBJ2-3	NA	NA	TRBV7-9	CASSLLIRLVSDTQYF	TGTGCCAGCAGCTTATTGATTCGGCTAGTTTCTGATACGCAGTATTTT
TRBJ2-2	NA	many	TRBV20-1	CSARRQPNTGELFF	TGCAGTGCTAGAAGGCAGCCGAACACCGGGGAGCTGTTTTTT
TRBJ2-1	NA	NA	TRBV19	CASSPVSSYNEQFF	TGTGCCAGTTCCCCGGTAAGCTCCTACAATGAGCAGTTCTTC
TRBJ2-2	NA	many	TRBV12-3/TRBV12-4	CASSFQMNTGELFF	TGTGCCAGCAGTTTCCAGATGAACACCGGGGAGCTGTTTTTT
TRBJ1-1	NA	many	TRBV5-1	CASSLTTMGRERLGTEAFF	TGCGCCAGCAGCTTAACCACAATGGGGAGGGAACGGCTAGGCACTGAAGCTTTCTTT
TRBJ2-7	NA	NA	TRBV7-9	CASSHGRSASYEQYF	TGTGCCAGCAGCCACGGACGGTCCGCCTCCTACGAGCAGTACTTC
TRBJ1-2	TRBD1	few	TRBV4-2	CASSHVPGQGIYGYTF	TGTGCCAGCAGCCATGTCCCGGGACAGGGCATCTATGGCTACACCTTC
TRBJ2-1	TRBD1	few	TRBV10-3	CAISALDRASNEQFF	TGTGCCATCAGTGCTCTCGACAGGGCCAGCAATGAGCAGTTCTTC
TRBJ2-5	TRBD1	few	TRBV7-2	CASSLRTGTQETQYF	TGTGCCAGCAGCCTCCGGACAGGGACCCAAGAGACCCAGTACTTC
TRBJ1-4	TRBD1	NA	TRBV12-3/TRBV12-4	CASSPTGVRNEKLFF	TGTGCCAGCAGTCCTACAGGGGTTAGGAATGAAAAACTGTTTTTT
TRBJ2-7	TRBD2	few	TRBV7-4	CASSLELAGLEQYF	TGTGCCAGCAGCTTAGAACTAGCGGGGCTGGAGCAGTACTTC
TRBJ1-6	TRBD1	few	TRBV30	CPWSVRGQGARPLHF	TGTCCCTGGAGTGTAAGGGGACAGGGGGCGCGACCCCTCCACTTT
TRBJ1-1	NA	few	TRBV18	CASSPPDRTLSTEAFF	TGTGCCAGCTCACCACCCGATCGAACCCTGAGCACTGAAGCTTTCTTT
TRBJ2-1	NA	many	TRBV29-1	CSALGDYNEQFF	TGCAGCGCACTGGGAGATTACAATGAGCAGTTCTTC
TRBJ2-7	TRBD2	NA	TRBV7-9	CASSLEGRGEQYF	TGTGCCAGCAGCTTGGAGGGGAGGGGCGAGCAGTACTTC
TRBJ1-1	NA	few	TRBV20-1	CSARDKGRGTEAFF	TGCAGTGCTAGAGATAAAGGCAGGGGTACTGAAGCTTTCTTT
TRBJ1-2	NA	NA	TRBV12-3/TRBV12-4	CASRGPYGYTF	TGTGCCAGCAGAGGGCCCTATGGCTACACCTTC
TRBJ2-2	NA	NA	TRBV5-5	CASTADSLYTGELFF	TGTGCCAGCACCGCAGACAGTCTGTACACCGGGGAGCTGTTTTTT
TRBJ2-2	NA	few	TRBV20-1	CSARDRALSVTGELFF	TGCAGTGCTAGAGACAGAGCCTTGAGTGTCACCGGGGAGCTGTTTTTT
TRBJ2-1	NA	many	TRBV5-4	CASSQQTAYNEQFF	TGTGCCAGCAGCCAACAAACAGCCTACAATGAGCAGTTCTTC
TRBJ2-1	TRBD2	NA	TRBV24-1	CATSDLTSGGFEQFF	TGTGCCACCAGTGATCTCACTAGCGGGGGGTTTGAGCAGTTCTTC
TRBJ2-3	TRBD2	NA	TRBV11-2	CASSLDLSSGGTDTQYF	TGTGCCAGCAGCTTAGATTTGTCTAGCGGGGGCACAGATACGCAGTATTTT
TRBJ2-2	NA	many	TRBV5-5	CASSFGNTGELFF	TGTGCCAGCAGCTTTGGCAACACCGGGGAGCTGTTTTTT
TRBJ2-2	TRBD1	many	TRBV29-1	CSGGQGTGELFF	TGCAGCGGGGGACAGGGGACCGGGGAGCTGTTTTTT
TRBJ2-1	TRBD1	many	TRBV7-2	CASTPRRTGFNEQFF	TGTGCCAGCACCCCCCGTAGGACAGGGTTCAATGAGCAGTTCTTC
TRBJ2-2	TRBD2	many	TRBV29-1	CSDQRPGGGELFF	TGCAGCGACCAACGACCGGGGGGCGGGGAGCTGTTTTTT
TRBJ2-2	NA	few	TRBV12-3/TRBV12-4	CASSLSVPTGELFF	TGTGCCAGCAGTTTATCAGTTCCCACCGGGGAGCTGTTTTTT
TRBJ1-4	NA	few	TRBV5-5	CASNGDTFATNEKLFF	TGTGCCAGCAACGGGGACACCTTTGCAACTAATGAAAAACTGTTTTTT
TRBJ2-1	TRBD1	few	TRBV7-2	CASSFGGVGTGRNEQFF	TGTGCCAGCAGCTTTGGTGGTGTAGGGACAGGGCGAAATGAGCAGTTCTTC
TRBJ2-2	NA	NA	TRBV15	CATALLAENTGELFF	TGTGCCACCGCACTATTAGCGGAGAACACCGGGGAGCTGTTTTTT
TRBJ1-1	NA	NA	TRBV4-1	CASSQEAGANTEAFF	TGCGCCAGCAGCCAAGAGGCGGGGGCGAACACTGAAGCTTTCTTT
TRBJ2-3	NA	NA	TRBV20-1	CSARDTGYRDTQYF	TGCAGTGCTAGAGATACCGGATACAGAGATACGCAGTATTTT
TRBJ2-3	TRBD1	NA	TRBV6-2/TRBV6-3	CASSAGTGGRTDTQYF	TGTGCCAGCAGCGCCGGGACAGGGGGCAGGACAGATACGCAGTATTTT
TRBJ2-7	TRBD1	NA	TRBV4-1	CASSQGQGLNEQYF	TGCGCCAGCAGCCAGGGACAGGGTTTGAACGAGCAGTACTTC
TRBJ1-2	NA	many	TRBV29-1	CSVDPGHSYGYTF	TGCAGCGTAGACCCCGGACACAGTTATGGCTACACCTTC
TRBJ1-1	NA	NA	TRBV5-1	CASSLRGSSEGTEAFF	TGCGCCAGCAGCTTGAGAGGGTCCTCCGAGGGAACTGAAGCTTTCTTT
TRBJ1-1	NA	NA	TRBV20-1	CSAWSLDGEAFF	TGCAGTGCTTGGAGCCTGGACGGCGAAGCTTTCTTT
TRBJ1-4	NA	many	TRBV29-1	CSVDARGDEKLFF	TGCAGCGTTGATGCGAGGGGGGATGAAAAACTGTTTTTT
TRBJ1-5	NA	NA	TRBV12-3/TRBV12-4	CASSLRQGHSNQPQHF	TGTGCCAGCAGTTTAAGGCAGGGACATAGCAATCAGCCCCAGCATTTT
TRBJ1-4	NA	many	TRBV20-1	CSASRGEKLFF	TGCAGTGCTAGTCGCGGGGAAAAACTGTTTTTT
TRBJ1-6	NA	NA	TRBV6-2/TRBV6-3	CASSYIRDSPLHF	TGTGCCAGCAGTTACATTCGAGATTCACCCCTCCACTTT
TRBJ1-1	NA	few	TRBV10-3	CAISESSYEAFF	TGTGCCATCAGTGAGTCGAGTTATGAAGCTTTCTTT
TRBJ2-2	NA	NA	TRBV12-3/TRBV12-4	CASSFLVGELFF	TGTGCCAGCAGTTTTCTCGTCGGGGAGCTGTTTTTT
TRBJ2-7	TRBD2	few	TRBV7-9	CASSPTGLAGDYEQYF	TGTGCCAGCAGCCCAACCGGACTAGCGGGGGACTACGAGCAGTACTTC
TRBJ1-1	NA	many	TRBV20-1	CSAPSWARPMNTEAFF	TGCAGTGCTCCCAGTTGGGCGCGCCCTATGAACACTGAAGCTTTCTTT
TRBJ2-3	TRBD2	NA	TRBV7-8	CASRTSGGSADTQYF	TGTGCCAGCAGGACTAGCGGGGGGAGCGCAGATACGCAGTATTTT
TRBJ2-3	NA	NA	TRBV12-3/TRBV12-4	CASSFKSSQLSTDTQYF	TGTGCCAGCAGTTTTAAATCCTCTCAACTTAGCACAGATACGCAGTATTTT
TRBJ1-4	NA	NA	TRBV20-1	CSARAWGLDEKLFF	TGCAGTGCTAGGGCGTGGGGGCTCGATGAAAAACTGTTTTTT
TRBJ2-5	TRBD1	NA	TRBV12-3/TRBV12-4	CASSPRQGSETQYF	TGTGCCAGCAGTCCCCGACAGGGTTCCGAGACCCAGTACTTC
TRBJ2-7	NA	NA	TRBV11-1	CASSFSFQDYEQYF	TGTGCCAGCAGCTTTTCGTTCCAGGACTACGAGCAGTACTTC
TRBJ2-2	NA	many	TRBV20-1	CSASGALGTNTGELFF	TGCAGTGCTAGTGGGGCTCTCGGAACGAACACCGGGGAGCTGTTTTTT